These 5 T cell receptor beta chains were all obtained from the same sample, sequenced in a study of identical twins. TCRdb processed the 5' RACE reads anew with MiXCR; each CDR3 protein has one entry. This sample has 1.5 million to 2 million distinct CDR3 sequences, with under 35% found just once. Source material: cord blood. These receptors were collected from a newborn girl in good health.

Only a few counts were recorded for this clonotype. The rearrangement uses TRBV24-1 and TRBJ1-1, with no clear D. V lost 4 bases and J lost 1, with 12 bases in between. Per germline, CDR1 KGHDR and CDR2 SFDVKD. The CDR3 covers 15 residues. This CDR3 is CATSDPAGGNTEAFF. The CDR3 coding sequence is TGTGCCACCAGTGACCCCGCGGGAGGGAACACTGAAGCTTTCTTT.

This chain uses TRBV20-1 with TRBJ1-4; tentative D call: TRBD1 (5 bases). The CDR3 is 13 residues long. Between the trimmed V and J ends, which lost 2 bases and 8 bases, there was a span of 12 bases. Germline values: CDR1 DFQATT, CDR2 SNEGSKA (reference sequence). In DNA, the CDR3 is TGCAGTGCTAGATGGTCAGGGAACGAAAAACTGTTTTTT. It codes for CSARWSGNEKLFF.

The rearrangement uses TRBV28 and TRBJ1-2; 7 bases map to TRBD1. Trimming took 4 bases from V and 7 from J; bases not matched to a gene: 9. Germline V gene lookup returns CDR1 MDHEN and CDR2 SYDVKM. The length of the CDR3 is 14 residues. The CDR3 nucleotides are TGTGCCAGCAGTTCCCCAAGGAGGGGGCGTGGCTACACCTTC. Its protein product is CASSSPRRGRGYTF.

This clonotype was seen a few times. The rearrangement uses TRBV2 and TRBJ2-7; tentatively, D is TRBD2 (7 bases). Trimming shortened V by 7 bases and J by 2 bases, and 9 bases separated the two germline ends. CDR3 length: 12 residues. Germline V gene lookup returns CDR1 SNHLY and CDR2 FYNNEI. The CDR3 DNA follows: TGTGCCAGCATAGGGGGGGCCTACGAGCAGTACTTC. Protein product: CASIGGAYEQYF.

The DNA for the CDR3 is TGTGCCATCAGTGAGCACCTTGGGGTTCGAGCGGGATTTTACACAGATACGCAGTATTTT. The encoded protein is CAISEHLGVRAGFYTDTQYF. V and J are TRBV10-3 and TRBJ2-3; 7 nucleotides match TRBD2. With V trimmed by 2 bases and J by 2 bases, 19 bases remained unmatched. Germline lookup yields CDR1 ENHRY and CDR2 SYGVKD. The CDR3 covers 20 residues.